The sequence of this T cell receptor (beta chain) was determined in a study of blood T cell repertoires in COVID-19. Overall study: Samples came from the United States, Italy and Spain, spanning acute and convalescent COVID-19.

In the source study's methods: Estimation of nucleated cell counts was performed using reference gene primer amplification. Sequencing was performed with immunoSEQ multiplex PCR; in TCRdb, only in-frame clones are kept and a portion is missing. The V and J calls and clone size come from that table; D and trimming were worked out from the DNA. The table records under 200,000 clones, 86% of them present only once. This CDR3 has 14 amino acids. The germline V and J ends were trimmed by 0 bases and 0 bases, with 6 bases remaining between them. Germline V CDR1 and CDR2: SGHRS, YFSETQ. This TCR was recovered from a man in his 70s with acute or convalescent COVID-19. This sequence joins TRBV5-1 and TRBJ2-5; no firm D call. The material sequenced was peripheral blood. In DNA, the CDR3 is TGCGCCAGCAGCTTGGAAGCACACCAAGAGACCCAGTACTTC. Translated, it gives CASSLEAHQETQYF.